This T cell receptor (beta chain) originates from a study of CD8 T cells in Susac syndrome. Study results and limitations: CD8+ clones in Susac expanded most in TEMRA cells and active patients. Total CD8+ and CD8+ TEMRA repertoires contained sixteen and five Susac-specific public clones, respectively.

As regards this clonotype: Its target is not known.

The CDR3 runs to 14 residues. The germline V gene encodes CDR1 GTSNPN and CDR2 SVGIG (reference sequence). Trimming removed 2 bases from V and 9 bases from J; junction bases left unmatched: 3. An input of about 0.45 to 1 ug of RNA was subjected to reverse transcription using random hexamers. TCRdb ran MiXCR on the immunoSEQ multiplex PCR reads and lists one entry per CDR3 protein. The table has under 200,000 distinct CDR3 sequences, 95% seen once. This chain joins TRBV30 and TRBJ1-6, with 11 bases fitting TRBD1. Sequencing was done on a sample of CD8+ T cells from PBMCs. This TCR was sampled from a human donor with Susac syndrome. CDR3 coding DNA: TGTGCCTGGAGTACGGGACAGGGGGGTTCACCCCTCCACTTT. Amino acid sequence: CAWSTGQGGSPLHF.